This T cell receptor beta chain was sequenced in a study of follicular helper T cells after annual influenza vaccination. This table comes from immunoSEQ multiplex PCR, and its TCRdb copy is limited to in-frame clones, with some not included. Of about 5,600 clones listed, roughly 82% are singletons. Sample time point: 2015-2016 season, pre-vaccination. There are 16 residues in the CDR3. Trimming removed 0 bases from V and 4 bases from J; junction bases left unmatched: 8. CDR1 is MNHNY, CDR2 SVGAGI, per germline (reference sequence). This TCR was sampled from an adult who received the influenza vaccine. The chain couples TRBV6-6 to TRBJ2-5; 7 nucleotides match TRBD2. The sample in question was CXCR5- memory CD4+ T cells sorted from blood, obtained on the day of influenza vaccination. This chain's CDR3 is CASSYSGGEMRETQYF. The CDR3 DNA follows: TGTGCCAGCAGTTACTCTGGGGGGGAGATGAGAGAGACCCAGTACTTC.